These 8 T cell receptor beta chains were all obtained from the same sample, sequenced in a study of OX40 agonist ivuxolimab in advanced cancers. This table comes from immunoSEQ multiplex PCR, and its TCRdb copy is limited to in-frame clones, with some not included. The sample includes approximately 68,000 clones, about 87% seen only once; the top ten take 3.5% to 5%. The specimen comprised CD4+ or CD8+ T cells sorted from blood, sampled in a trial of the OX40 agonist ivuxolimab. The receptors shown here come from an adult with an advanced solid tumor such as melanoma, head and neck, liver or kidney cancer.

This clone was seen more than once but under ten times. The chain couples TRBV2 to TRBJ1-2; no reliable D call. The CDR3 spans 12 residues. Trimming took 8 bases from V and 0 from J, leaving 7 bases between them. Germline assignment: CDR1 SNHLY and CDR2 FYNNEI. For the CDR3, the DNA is TGTGCCAGCCGGGTTACTAACTATGGCTACACCTTC. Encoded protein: CASRVTNYGYTF.

CDR3 residues: CASSLGIFPYEQYF. The CDR3 nucleotides are TGTGCCAGCAGCCTAGGGATCTTCCCCTACGAGCAGTACTTC. The chain combines TRBV7-2 with TRBJ2-7; D remains ambiguous. V was trimmed by 5 bases and J by 2 bases, leaving 13 bases between them. The CDR3 totals 14 residues. Per the germline V gene, CDR1 is SGHTA and CDR2 is FQGNSA.

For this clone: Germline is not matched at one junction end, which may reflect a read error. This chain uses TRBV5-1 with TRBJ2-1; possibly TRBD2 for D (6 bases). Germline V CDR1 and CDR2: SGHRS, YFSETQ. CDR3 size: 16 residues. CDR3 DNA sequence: TGCGCCAGCAGCTTGGAGCGGGCCATCTCCAACAATGAGCAGTTCTTC. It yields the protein CASSLERAISNNEQFF.

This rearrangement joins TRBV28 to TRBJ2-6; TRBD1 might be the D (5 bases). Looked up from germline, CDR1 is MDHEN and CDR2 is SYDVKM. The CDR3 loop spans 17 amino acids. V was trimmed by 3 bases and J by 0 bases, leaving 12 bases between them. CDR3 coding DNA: TGTGCCAGCAGTTTGGCAGGCAGGGTCTCTGGGGCCAACGTCCTGACTTTC. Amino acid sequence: CASSLAGRVSGANVLTF.

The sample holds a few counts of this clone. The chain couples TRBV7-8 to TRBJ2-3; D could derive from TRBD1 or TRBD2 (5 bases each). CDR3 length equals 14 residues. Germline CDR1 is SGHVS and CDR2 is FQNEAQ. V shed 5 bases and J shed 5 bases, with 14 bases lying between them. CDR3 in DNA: TGTGCCAGCAGCCCCCCGGGACCAAGAGATACGCAGTATTTT. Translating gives CASSPPGPRDTQYF.

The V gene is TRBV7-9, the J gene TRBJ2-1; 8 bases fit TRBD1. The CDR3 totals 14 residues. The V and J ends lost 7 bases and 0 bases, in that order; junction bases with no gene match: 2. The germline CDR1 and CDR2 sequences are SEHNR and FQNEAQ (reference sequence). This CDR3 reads CASNTGGSYNEQFF. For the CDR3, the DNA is TGTGCCAGCAACACAGGGGGCTCCTACAATGAGCAGTTCTTC.

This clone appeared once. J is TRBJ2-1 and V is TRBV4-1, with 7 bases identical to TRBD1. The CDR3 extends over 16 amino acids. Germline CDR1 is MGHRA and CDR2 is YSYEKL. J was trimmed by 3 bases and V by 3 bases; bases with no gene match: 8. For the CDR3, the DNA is TGCGCCAGCAGCCAGGGACCCGGGACAGACTACAATGAGCAGTTCTTC. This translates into CASSQGPGTDYNEQFF.

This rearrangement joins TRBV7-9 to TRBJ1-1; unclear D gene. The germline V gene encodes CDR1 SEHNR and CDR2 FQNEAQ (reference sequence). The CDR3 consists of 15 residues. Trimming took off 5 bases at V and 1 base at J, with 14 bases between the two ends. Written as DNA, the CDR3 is TGTGCCAGCAGCCCCGGATCACAGAGGAACACTGAAGCTTTCTTT. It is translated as CASSPGSQRNTEAFF.